The 4 T cell receptor beta chains presented below share a single source sample, sequenced in a study of T cells in women clearing cervical HPV infection. The assay was immunoSEQ multiplex PCR, and TCRdb's table has in-frame clones only and misses some. The sample shows nearly 35,000 clones, and roughly 1.5% sits with its ten largest clones. The sequencing sample was made of blood buffy coat. These receptors came from a woman aged 18-70 years with a cervical HPV16 infection that either progressed to CIN3+ or cleared (not recorded which).

To note about this clone: Sequencing ends 3 residues short of the CDR3 end; the germline J gene provides the rest. The rearrangement joins TRBV30 to TRBJ2-1, with 10 bases aligning to TRBD2. The CDR3 sequence is 15 residues long. Germline values: CDR1 GTSNPN, CDR2 SVGIG (reference sequence). V lost 0 bases and J lost 6; bases outside the gene matches: 5. The CDR3 bases that were read are TGTGCCTGGAGTGTTATCAGCGGGAGGGCCAATGAG. Its translation: CAWSVISGRANE. The full CDR3 protein is CAWSVISGRANEQFF.

Regarding this clone: The CDR3 goes on 3 residues after the read ends, and that part is filled in from the germline J gene. V is TRBV11-2 and J is TRBJ2-1; 7 positions match TRBD2. J was trimmed by 9 bases and V by 8 bases; bases with no gene match: 16. The CDR3 extends over 15 amino acids. In germline, CDR1 is SGHAT, CDR2 FQNNGV. CDR3 protein: CASLPGLEVSGEQFF. The sequenced CDR3 bases are TGTGCCAGCCTCCCCGGACTAGAGGTAAGCGGTGAG. Full variable domain (rest looked up from reference TRBV11-2 and TRBJ2-1): EAGVAQSPRYKIIEKRQSVAFWCNPISGHATLYWYQQILGQGPKLLIQFQNNGVVDDSQLPKDRFSAERLKGVDSTLKIQPAKLEDSAVYLCASLPGLEVSGEQFFGPGTRLTVL.

To note about this clone: The read terminates 3 residues before the CDR3 end, so the remaining end is supplied by the germline J gene. The chain links TRBV5-1 to TRBJ1-3, with D perhaps TRBD1 (5 bases). Trimming cost V 4 bases and J 3 bases, with 17 bases left between them. This CDR3 spans 16 amino acids. The germline gives CDR1 SGHRS, CDR2 YFSETQ. The CDR3 is CASSRGGDWSGNTIYF. The DNA read from the CDR3 is TGCGCCAGCAGCCGCGGGGGGGATTGGAGTGGAAACACC.

A word on this clone: From the germline J gene comes the end of the CDR3, since the read stops 3 residues before it. The J gene is TRBJ1-4, the V gene TRBV2; TRBD1 matches at 9 bases. The CDR3 spans 14 residues. With V trimmed by 7 bases and J by 7 bases, 7 bases remained unmatched. Germline values: CDR1 SNHLY, CDR2 FYNNEI. CDR3 DNA, as far as it was read: TGTGCCAGCACCGGACAGGGGCGGACTGAAAAA. This translates into CASTGQGRTEK. From start to end, the CDR3 is CASTGQGRTEKLFF.